These 31 T cell receptor beta chains originate from one sample sequenced in a study of cytomegalovirus exposure and HLA in healthy donors. The PCR employed 60 Vbeta primers together with 13 Jbeta primers. TCRdb's table, derived via immunoSEQ multiplex PCR, lists solely in-frame clones and lacks some. In the table there are around 150,000 clones, 70% to 85% of which are singletons. Sequenced material: PBMCs. These receptors all stem from a man aged 25-40 years in good health and CMV-seropositive.

The CDR3 is CASQGGSGTPYEQYF. Here the CDR3 DNA reads TGTGCCAGCCAGGGGGGCTCGGGGACACCCTACGAGCAGTACTTC. V and J are TRBV27 and TRBJ2-7; tentative D call: TRBD1 (7 bases). CDR3 length equals 15 residues. From germline, CDR1 is MNHEY and CDR2 SMNVEV (reference sequence). V was clipped by 8 bases and J by 2 bases, with 19 bases between them.

V is TRBV7-9 and J is TRBJ1-4, with 12 bases lining up with TRBD1. Germline V gene sequence: CDR1 SEHNR, CDR2 FQNEAQ (reference sequence). The CDR3 spans 18 residues. Trimming cost V 5 bases and J 2 bases; bases outside gene matches: 9. The CDR3 spells CASSTRDRGPDTNEKLFF. The CDR3 DNA follows: TGTGCCAGCAGCACCCGGGACAGGGGGCCCGACACTAATGAAAAACTGTTTTTT.

The chain couples TRBV28 to TRBJ1-6, with TRBD1 matching 8 bases. CDR1 is MDHEN, CDR2 SYDVKM, per germline. CDR3 length: 16 residues. With V trimmed by 2 bases and J by 6 bases, 6 bases remained unmatched. For the CDR3, the DNA is TGTGCCAGCAGTTTAGCCAGGGGGCTAAGTAATTCACCCCTCCACTTT. Its protein product is CASSLARGLSNSPLHF.

In its sample, this clone was seen a few times. The V call is TRBV6-1, the J call TRBJ1-2; 7 bases align to TRBD1. V shed 6 bases, J shed 4 bases, and the junction held 11 bases outside the gene matches. The CDR3 is made up of 15 amino acids. Germline CDR1 reads MNHNS; CDR2 reads SASEGT. In DNA form, the CDR3 reads TGTGCCAGCAGCTCCCCAGGGGGAGCCCGCTATGGCTACACCTTC. This translates into CASSSPGGARYGYTF.

This chain connects TRBV5-4 to TRBJ2-5, with TRBD2 matching over 12 bases. Germline V gene lookup returns CDR1 SGHNT and CDR2 YYREEE (reference sequence). After removal of 4 bases from V and 4 bases from J, the junction contained 2 bases not matched to a gene. The CDR3 length is 14 residues. For the CDR3, the DNA is TGTGCCAGCAGCCGGGGACTAGCGGGAGAGACCCAGTACTTC. Amino acid sequence: CASSRGLAGETQYF.

This clone showed up just once. The chain uses TRBV28 and TRBJ2-7; a possible D gene is TRBD2 (5 bases). The germline CDR1 and CDR2 sequences are MDHEN and SYDVKM. V lost 8 bases, J lost 5 bases, and 16 bases lay in between. The CDR3 has 13 residues. The CDR3 bases are TGTGCCAGCGCAGAGGGCAGACACGACGAGCAGTACTTC. Translating it yields CASAEGRHDEQYF. The variable domain in full, completed from reference TRBV28 and TRBJ2-7, reads DVKVTQSSRYLVKRTGEKVFLECVQDMDHENMFWYRQDPGLGLRLIYFSYDVKMKEKGDIPEGYSVSREKKERFSLILESASTNQTSMYLCASAEGRHDEQYFGPGTRLTVT.

The chain joins TRBV4-2 to TRBJ2-2; 8 bases line up with TRBD2. CDR1 is LGHNA and CDR2 is YNFKEQ in the germline V gene. The CDR3 contains 15 residues. Trimming cost V 2 bases and J 3 bases; bases outside gene matches: 2. The CDR3 bases are TGTGCCAGCAGCCAAAGGCGGGAGGACACCGGGGAGCTGTTTTTT. Translated: CASSQRREDTGELFF.

The gene calls are TRBV5-5 and TRBJ1-4; D not resolved. The CDR3 has 14 amino acids. The germline V and J ends were trimmed by 4 bases and 2 bases, with 9 bases remaining between them. Germline values: CDR1 SGHKS, CDR2 YYEKEE (reference sequence). CDR3 in DNA: TGTGCCAGCAGCCCGAGTACGACTAATGAAAAACTGTTTTTT. It is translated as CASSPSTTNEKLFF.

In this sample, this clone turned up once. CDR3: CASSLRGVGLAGENSNTGELFF. The CDR3 coding sequence is TGTGCCAGCAGCCTCCGAGGGGTGGGACTAGCGGGAGAAAACTCTAACACCGGGGAGCTGTTTTTT. The chain joins TRBV14 to TRBJ2-2, with 14 nucleotides matching TRBD2. Germline loops: CDR1 SGHDN, CDR2 FVKESK. The length of the CDR3 is 22 residues. V lost 4 bases to trimming and J lost 2 bases; unmatched junction nucleotides: 18.

CDR3 residues: CASSNRDRNYNEQFF. CDR3 sequence (DNA): TGCGCCAGCAGCAACCGGGACAGGAATTACAATGAGCAGTTCTTC. V and J are TRBV5-1 and TRBJ2-1; the match to TRBD1 covers 8 bases. Losses at the gene ends were 4 bases for V and 4 bases for J; bases not matched to a gene: 7. This CDR3 is built from 15 residues. CDR1 and CDR2 from the germline V gene are SGHRS and YFSETQ.

The chain joins TRBV6-5 to TRBJ2-7, with 7 bases lining up with TRBD2. V lost 8 bases and J lost 0; bases outside the gene matches: 4. This CDR3 is built from 13 residues. The V gene's germline CDR1 is MNHEY and CDR2 SVGAGI. CDR3 bases: TGTGCCAGCGGGCGCGGGAGCTCCTACGAGCAGTACTTC. It is translated as CASGRGSSYEQYF.

V is TRBV7-9 and J is TRBJ2-3; D is perhaps TRBD1 (6 bases). Trimming cost V 6 bases and J 6 bases, with 16 bases left between them. The CDR3 length is 14 residues. The germline gives CDR1 SEHNR, CDR2 FQNEAQ (reference sequence). The CDR3 region is CASSWGLGEDTQYF. The CDR3 DNA sequence: TGTGCCAGCAGTTGGGGGCTGGGCGAGGATACGCAGTATTTT.

This chain joins TRBV30 and TRBJ1-2; possible D gene TRBD1, 6 bases. V was shortened by 0 bases and J by 4 bases, with 12 bases between the two germline ends. Germline CDR1 reads GTSNPN; CDR2 reads SVGIG (reference sequence). CDR3 size: 14 residues. The CDR3 region has the DNA TGTGCCTGGAGTGTATTGGACAGTGTCTATGGCTACACCTTC. It specifies CAWSVLDSVYGYTF.

The chain carries TRBV28 and TRBJ1-2, with D unresolved. V was shortened by 4 bases and J by 3 bases, with 9 bases between the two germline ends. The CDR3 covers 13 residues. The V gene's germline CDR1 is MDHEN and CDR2 SYDVKM. Here the CDR3 DNA reads TGTGCCAGCAGTTCGACGGGAGACTATGGCTACACCTTC. Translation: CASSSTGDYGYTF.

The chain recombines TRBV7-9 with TRBJ2-5; 9 nucleotides line up with TRBD2. The CDR3 covers 16 residues. Germline CDR1 SEHNR, CDR2 FQNEAQ (reference sequence). J was trimmed by 1 base and V by 6 bases; bases with no gene match: 9. The DNA for the CDR3 is TGTGCCAGCAGGGTCGGGGCTAGCGGGGTCCAAGAGACCCAGTACTTC. Translating gives CASRVGASGVQETQYF.

The chain is built from TRBV19 and TRBJ1-2, with TRBD1 as a possible D gene (6 bases). The CDR3 runs to 13 residues. CDR1 and CDR2 from the germline V gene are LNHDA and SQIVND (reference sequence). Trimming took off 3 bases at V and 8 bases at J, with 13 bases between the two ends. DNA for the CDR3: TGTGCCAGTAGTATTGGCAGGGGTCAGGGCTACACCTTC. This gives the protein CASSIGRGQGYTF. The whole variable domain, filled in from reference TRBV19 and TRBJ1-2, reads DGGITQSPKYLFRKEGQNVTLSCEQNLNHDAMYWYRQDPGQGLRLIYYSQIVNDFQKGDIAEGYSVSREKKESFPLTVTSAQKNPTAFYLCASSIGRGQGYTFGSGTRLTVV.

The chain uses TRBV28 and TRBJ1-2, with unresolved D. CDR1 MDHEN and CDR2 SYDVKM come from the germline V gene. CDR3 length: 15 residues. Trimming stripped 5 bases from V and 10 bases from J, with 23 bases between. In DNA, the CDR3 is TGTGCCAGCAGTCAATCCGCCAAGTCTATCCGTGACTACACCTTC. This gives the protein CASSQSAKSIRDYTF.

In DNA, the CDR3 is TGTGCCACCAGCCAAGCGGGACAGGGGTCCTGGGAGCTGTTTTTT. It specifies CATSQAGQGSWELFF. The V gene is TRBV15, the J gene TRBJ2-2, with 10 bases that match TRBD1. Germline CDR1 and CDR2: LNHNV and YYDKDF (reference sequence). V was pared by 5 bases and J by 9 bases, with 9 bases of the junction left unmatched. The CDR3 extends over 15 amino acids.

The J gene is TRBJ1-5, the V gene TRBV19; TRBD1 might be the D (6 bases). From germline, CDR1 is LNHDA and CDR2 SQIVND (reference sequence). The CDR3 extends over 13 amino acids. The V and J ends lost 6 bases and 2 bases respectively, with 8 bases between them. The CDR3, as DNA: TGTGCCAGTAGCAGACAGGGCAATCAGCCCCAGCATTTT. This codes for CASSRQGNQPQHF.

The chain joins TRBV6-4 to TRBJ2-1, with a possible D match to TRBD2 (6 bases). The germline V gene has CDR1 MRHNA and CDR2 SNTAGT. This CDR3 is 13 amino acids long. The V end lost 0 bases, the J end lost 11 bases, and 11 bases lay between the germline ends. CDR3 DNA: TGTGCCAGCAGTGACTCGAGGACTACTAAGCAGTTCTTC. It encodes CASSDSRTTKQFF.

The J gene is TRBJ2-5, the V gene TRBV28, with 9 bases matching TRBD2. The V segment lost 7 bases and the J segment 2 bases; nucleotides outside the gene matches: 5. The CDR3 is made up of 14 amino acids. Looked up from germline, CDR1 is MDHEN and CDR2 is SYDVKM. DNA of the CDR3: TGTGCCAGCACTCAGCGGGAGGCTCAAGAGACCCAGTACTTC. Translated, it gives CASTQREAQETQYF.

This CDR3 is CASSPRQGWSDTQYF. CDR3 in DNA: TGTGCCAGCAGCCCGAGACAGGGATGGTCAGATACGCAGTATTTT. The rearrangement links TRBV9 to TRBJ2-3; 7 nucleotides align to TRBD1. The CDR3 has 15 amino acids. The germline V gene has CDR1 SGDLS and CDR2 YYNGEE. V lost 4 bases, J lost 4 bases, and 9 bases stayed unmatched. The whole variable domain, filled in from reference TRBV9 and TRBJ2-3, reads DSGVTQTPKHLITATGQRVTLRCSPRSGDLSVYWYQQSLDQGLQFLIQYYNGEERAKGNILERFSAQQFPDLHSELNLSSLELGDSALYFCASSPRQGWSDTQYFGPGTRLTVL.

The chain employs TRBV6-1 and TRBJ2-7; 9 bases are shared with TRBD1. Germline lookup yields CDR1 MNHNS and CDR2 SASEGT. The V gene end was trimmed by 6 bases and the J gene end by 2 bases; junction bases not matched to a gene: 5. The length of the CDR3 is 14 residues. CDR3 nucleotide sequence: TGTGCCAGCAGATACAGGGGGCCCGCCTACGAGCAGTACTTC. Encoded protein: CASRYRGPAYEQYF.

This chain links TRBV6-1 with TRBJ2-3; 7 bases fit TRBD2. The junction had 2 bases not matched to a gene; V was cut back by 3 bases and J by 2 bases. The germline V gene encodes CDR1 MNHNS and CDR2 SASEGT. The CDR3 spans 14 residues. Here the CDR3 reads CASSEAGDTDTQYF. The CDR3 DNA follows: TGTGCCAGCAGTGAGGCGGGGGACACAGATACGCAGTATTTT.

The V call is TRBV13, the J call TRBJ1-5, with D unresolved. V lost 3 bases to trimming and J lost 1 base, with 10 bases between them. Germline-derived CDR1 and CDR2 are PRHDT and FYEKMQ (reference sequence). CDR3 length equals 15 residues. This chain's CDR3 is CASSLSAESNQPQHF. The CDR3 region has the DNA TGTGCCAGCAGCTTGTCGGCGGAGAGCAATCAGCCCCAGCATTTT.

The V gene is TRBV5-4, the J gene TRBJ2-3; TRBD2 matches 9 bases. CDR3 length equals 16 residues. CDR1 and CDR2 (germline): SGHNT, YYREEE (reference sequence). V shed 4 bases and J 0 bases; nucleotides not matched to a gene: 6. The CDR3 protein is CASSRKTSGSTDTQYF. CDR3 bases: TGTGCCAGCAGCCGAAAAACTAGCGGGAGCACAGATACGCAGTATTTT.

V and J are TRBV28 and TRBJ2-3; TRBD1 is a possible D gene (6 bases). Looked up from germline, CDR1 is MDHEN and CDR2 is SYDVKM. The V end was cut by 5 bases, the J end by 5 bases, with 17 bases between. The CDR3 spans 15 residues. CDR3 DNA sequence: TGTGCCAGCAGTCCGCCGACAGGTGTTGGAGATACGCAGTATTTT. This gives the protein CASSPPTGVGDTQYF.

The gene calls are TRBV30 and TRBJ2-2; 8 bases line up with TRBD2. The germline CDR1 and CDR2 sequences are GTSNPN and SVGIG (reference sequence). V was clipped by 1 base and J by 4 bases; unmatched bases: 8. The CDR3 is made up of 16 amino acids. The CDR3 DNA reads TGTGCCTGGAGTGCCTTCGGGACTAGACTCACCGGGGAGCTGTTTTTT. This gives the protein CAWSAFGTRLTGELFF.

The CDR3 coding sequence is TGTGCCAGCAGCTTAATGGCAGAGACAGCCTTCACCGGGGAGCTGTTTTTT. It translates to CASSLMAETAFTGELFF. The V gene is TRBV7-3, the J gene TRBJ2-2, with D possibly TRBD1 on 5 matching bases. Germline V CDR1 and CDR2: SGHTA, FQGTGA. V lost 1 base and J lost 4, with 16 bases in between. The CDR3 consists of 17 residues.

The gene calls are TRBV7-2 and TRBJ2-1; 9 nucleotides align to TRBD2. The V gene's germline CDR1 is SGHTA and CDR2 FQGNSA. V gave up 5 bases and J gave up 5 bases; unmatched junction bases: 7. The CDR3 length is 15 residues. CDR3 bases: TGTGCCAGCAGCATTAGCGGGAGTGCCCACAATGAGCAGTTCTTC. Encoded protein: CASSISGSAHNEQFF.

The chain employs TRBV28 and TRBJ1-2, with TRBD1 matching over 8 bases. V was clipped by 4 bases and J by 2 bases; unmatched bases: 3. Germline V gives CDR1 MDHEN, CDR2 SYDVKM. The CDR3 extends over 14 amino acids. The DNA of the CDR3 is TGTGCCAGCAGTTCGGGGACAGGAAACTATGGCTACACCTTC. Translated, it gives CASSSGTGNYGYTF.